These T cell receptor beta chains were read from a single sample in a study of technical replicates of blood from four donors. Sequencing was performed with immunoSEQ multiplex PCR; in TCRdb, only in-frame clones are kept and a portion is missing. The sample lists approximately 13,000 clones, around 86% occurring once. Sequenced input: PBMCs. The source of these receptors is a human donor in good health. CDR3s leave out the opening cysteine and the closing phenylalanine or tryptophan.

v_call	j_call	cdr3_aa
TRBV19	TRBJ2-2	ASSIRGRNTGELF
TRBV18	TRBJ1-4	ASSPPAGGVTNEKLF
TRBV7-9	TRBJ1-1	ASSYRQGDTEAF
TRBV6-1	TRBJ2-1	ASSGWGQGLAGNEQF
TRBV28	TRBJ1-1	ASSSGQGLVDTEAF
TRBV10-2	TRBJ2-3	ASRITSDTQY
TRBV5-1	TRBJ2-5	ASMPSLAGGPRETQY
TRBV19	TRBJ2-1	ASSAGQGASYNEQF
TRBV7-9	TRBJ1-3	ASSPGTAGTIY
TRBV5-1	TRBJ2-3	ASSLGGSTDTQY
TRBV19	TRBJ2-4	ASRFRSGAKNIQY
TRBV2	TRBJ2-7	ASSEAGGEYYEQY
TRBV5-1	TRBJ2-1	ASSLSLAGDNEQF
TRBV15	TRBJ2-7	ATSRARTVNSYEQY
TRBV6-5	TRBJ2-1	ASSLTSGKGNEQF
TRBV6-1	TRBJ1-1	ASSETALGTLNTEAF
TRBV6-1	TRBJ2-2	ASRLREGQGGELF
TRBV27	TRBJ2-1	ASSPTLTYNEQF
TRBV27	TRBJ2-3	ASSLRQGADTQY
TRBV28	TRBJ1-1	ASTTADTEAF
TRBV28	TRBJ2-1	ASPKGGGSNEQF
TRBV4-1	TRBJ2-7	ASSPAVKRKSSYEQY
TRBV7-2	TRBJ1-1	ASSLDSAYTEAF
TRBV11-3	TRBJ2-5	ASSLGGGAGTQY
TRBV9	TRBJ1-5	ASSASGDSNQPQH
TRBV6-6	TRBJ2-1	ASRGLAGDHNEQF
TRBV18	TRBJ2-7	ASSPQRSYEQY
TRBV4-1	TRBJ2-3	ASSQDPQGSLPDTQY
TRBV11-2	TRBJ1-1	ASSVTSGGTEAF
TRBV12-5	TRBJ2-2	ASGLPGDRTNTGELF
TRBV19	TRBJ2-2	ASNRGSYSNTGELF
TRBV27	TRBJ2-6	ASTFKTGANVLT
TRBV15	TRBJ2-3	ATSLSSGGTDTQY
TRBV7-9	TRBJ2-5	ASSSRGMGETQY
TRBV7-9	TRBJ2-4	ASSPGTRNIQY